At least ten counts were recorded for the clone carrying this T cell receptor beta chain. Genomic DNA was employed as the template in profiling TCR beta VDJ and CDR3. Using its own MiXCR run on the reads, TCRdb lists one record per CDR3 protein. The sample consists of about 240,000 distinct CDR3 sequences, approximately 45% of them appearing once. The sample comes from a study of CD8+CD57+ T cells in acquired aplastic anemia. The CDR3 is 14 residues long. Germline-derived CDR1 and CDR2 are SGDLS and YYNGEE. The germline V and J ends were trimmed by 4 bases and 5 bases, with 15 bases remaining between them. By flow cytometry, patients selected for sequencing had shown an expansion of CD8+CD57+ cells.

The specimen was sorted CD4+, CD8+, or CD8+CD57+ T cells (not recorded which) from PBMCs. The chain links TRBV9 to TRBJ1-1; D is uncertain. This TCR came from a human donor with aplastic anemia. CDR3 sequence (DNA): TGTGCCAGCAGCTCCGACCGGTTGTCTACTGAAGCTTTCTTT. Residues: CASSSDRLSTEAFF. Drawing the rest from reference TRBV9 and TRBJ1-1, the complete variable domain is DSGVTQTPKHLITATGQRVTLRCSPRSGDLSVYWYQQSLDQGLQFLIQYYNGEERAKGNILERFSAQQFPDLHSELNLSSLELGDSALYFCASSSDRLSTEAFFGQGTRLTVV.